This TCR beta chain was identified during a study of control samples from healthy donors and cancer patients. Sequencing used immunoSEQ multiplex PCR; TCRdb keeps in-frame clones, though not all of them. The profile shows 150,000 to 200,000 clones, about nine tenths of them singletons. The CDR3 is 14 amino acids. Germline V gene sequence: CDR1 LGHDT, CDR2 YNNKEL (reference sequence). Trimming removed 3 bases at V and 6 bases at J, with 14 bases between. The sequence came from a middle-aged woman in good health. Sequencing input: blood. The gene calls are TRBV3-1 (or the pseudogene TRBV3-2) and TRBJ1-1; the D is unclear. CDR3 loop: CASSHRPLVPEAFF. The CDR3 DNA follows: TGTGCCAGCAGCCACCGTCCTCTAGTTCCTGAAGCTTTCTTT.